The present T cell receptor (beta chain) was sequenced within a study of cytotoxic CD8 clonotypes in ibrutinib-treated CLL. Study-level background: Partial responses totalled roughly 25 and complete responses 2; after median roughly 68 months, about 14 remained remitted and roughly twelve progressed. Across samples, productive templates numbered about 240,000 and productive rearrangements reached 94,082 on average. Response samples came after a median roughly 11 months of treatment, range 6 to 36.

Sequencing was performed with immunoSEQ multiplex PCR; in TCRdb, only in-frame clones are kept and a portion is missing. The sample has 150,000 to 250,000 clones, around 72% seen once. This CDR3 spans 17 amino acids. Germline CDR1 reads LGHNA; CDR2 reads YNFKEQ. V was cut by 4 bases and J by 3 bases, with 21 bases left in between. Concerning this clone: Antigen unknown.

Study-level results: Clonality was higher at ibrutinib response and returned toward baseline at progression.

The clonotype comes from a human donor with chronic lymphocytic leukemia. V gene TRBV4-2 combines with J gene TRBJ1-2; D perhaps matches TRBD1 (5 bases). The specimen comprised PBMCs, sampled after 24 months of ibrutinib treatment. CDR3 sequence (DNA): TGTGCCAGCAGCCGGGCGCCGGGACGTACGAAGGACTATGGCTACACCTTC. Its protein product is CASSRAPGRTKDYGYTF.